This TCR beta chain was sequenced for a study of cytomegalovirus exposure and HLA in healthy donors. With V trimmed by 4 bases and J by 4 bases, 4 bases remained unmatched. The CDR3 runs to 13 residues. The germline V gene has CDR1 GTSNPN and CDR2 SVGIG (reference sequence). Assay: immunoSEQ multiplex PCR; the TCRdb copy retains only in-frame clones and omits some. This sample carries 200,000 to 300,000 clones, just under 90% of them seen once, and the ten largest clones take approximately 2.5%. Study conclusions and caveats: In vitro testing confirmed three CMV-associated chains as specific for CMV antigens.

A word on this clone: The antigen is undetermined.

The sequenced material came from PBMCs. The chain couples TRBV30 to TRBJ2-7, with 10 bases lining up with TRBD2. The sequence was obtained from a man younger than 30 in good health and CMV-seronegative. CDR3 sequence reads: CAWTGLAVYEQYF. The CDR3 nucleotides are TGTGCCTGGACCGGACTAGCGGTGTACGAGCAGTACTTC.